This section outlines one T cell receptor beta chain sequence together with its context. The target antigen is unknown. As every portion of the isolated RNA was reverse transcribed, the sequencing read expressed TCRB transcripts. Measured with immunoSEQ multiplex PCR; TCRdb has only the in-frame clones, and not every one. This table has about 370,000 clones, less than 15% appearing once. Per germline, CDR1 GTSNPN and CDR2 SVGIG (reference sequence). The CDR3 extends over 18 amino acids. Trimming removed 0 bases from V and 0 bases from J; junction bases left unmatched: 12. The single heparinised draw taken from each donor contained about 100 mL of blood on average. Via the markers CD45RO/CCR7/CD25/CD127/CD95/CD27, stem cell-like memory, regulatory, central memory and naive CD4+ cells were sorted. This record belongs to a study of beta chain features in type 1 diabetes. Study-wide findings and caveats: TCRB CDR3 length was moderately but significantly reduced in all four CD4+ subsets of Type 1 diabetes patients.

This TCR derives from a young woman in good health. The sample taken for sequencing was naive CD4+ T cells from blood. The V gene is TRBV30, the J gene TRBJ1-1; 8 nucleotides match TRBD1. CDR3 amino acids: CAWSVRGLMTGVNTEAFF. The CDR3 DNA reads as TGTGCCTGGAGTGTACGGGGGCTCATGACAGGGGTGAACACTGAAGCTTTCTTT. Looking up the rest from reference TRBV30 and TRBJ1-1 gives the full variable domain: SQTIHQWPATLVQPVGSPLSLECTVEGTSNPNLYWYRQAAGRGLQLLFYSVGIGQISSEVPQNLSASRPQDRQFILSSKKLLLSDSGFYLCAWSVRGLMTGVNTEAFFGQGTRLTVV.